These T cell receptor beta chains were read from a single sample in a study of PD-L1 blockade in urothelial cancer. Only in-frame clones appear in the TCRdb table, and some are missing; sequencing was by immunoSEQ multiplex PCR. Of over 100,000 clones in the sample, 91% were seen once. This material consisted of PBMCs, taken around atezolizumab (anti-PD-L1) treatment. These TCRs come from a man aged 60 to 75 with urothelial cancer. CDR3s include the opening cysteine and the closing phenylalanine or tryptophan. D genes are given only for firm matches. Size values are once, few and many counts, or a class for expanded clones, and some rows have none.

d_gene,v_gene,abundance,j_gene,CDR3nt,CDR3aa
NA,TRBV7-9,once,TRBJ1-4,TGTGCCAGCAGCTTAGGAGTTCTGGACACACTGTTTTTT,CASSLGVLDTLFF
TRBD2,TRBV7-8,NA,TRBJ2-3,TGTGCCAGCAGCTTAGACAGCGGGAGCTCAGATACGCAGTATTTT,CASSLDSGSSDTQYF
NA,TRBV4-2,NA,TRBJ2-5,TGTGCCAGCAGCCAAGGACTCTATGGGGAGACCCAGTACTTC,CASSQGLYGETQYF
NA,TRBV6-1,NA,TRBJ2-5,TGTGCCAGCAGTGAAGGTGGCCGGGGGACCCAGTACTTC,CASSEGGRGTQYF
TRBD1,TRBV18,NA,TRBJ1-1,TGTGCCAGCTCACTGACAGGGAAGTACACTGAAGCTTTCTTT,CASSLTGKYTEAFF
NA,TRBV7-2,NA,TRBJ1-5,TGTGCCAGCAGCTTAGGCTCGGGTCAGCCCCAGCATTTT,CASSLGSGQPQHF
NA,TRBV5-4,NA,TRBJ2-5,TGTGCCAGCAGCTCAGCGGACCAAGAGACCCAGTACTTC,CASSSADQETQYF
NA,TRBV13,NA,TRBJ2-4,TGTGCCAGCAGCCTTAAAAACATTCAGTACTTC,CASSLKNIQYF
NA,TRBV6-5,NA,TRBJ2-7,TGTGCCAGCAGTCGGCGGGACAGTGCCTACGAGCAGTACTTC,CASSRRDSAYEQYF
TRBD2,TRBV5-3,NA,TRBJ2-7,TGTGCCAGAAGCTTGTGGCTTCCCAGCGGGAGGGTTTGGGAGCAGTACTTC,CARSLWLPSGRVWEQYF
TRBD1,TRBV5-6,NA,TRBJ2-5,TGTGCCAGCAGCTACCGGACAGGGGAGGAGACCCAGTACTTC,CASSYRTGEETQYF
NA,TRBV5-5,NA,TRBJ2-5,TGTGCCAGCAGCCTAAGACAGGGACTAGGGGAGACCCAGTACTTC,CASSLRQGLGETQYF
TRBD1,TRBV19,NA,TRBJ2-2,TGTGCCAGTAGTATAGATCTGGGACAGGGGGGTACCGGGGAGCTGTTTTTT,CASSIDLGQGGTGELFF
TRBD2,TRBV5-5,NA,TRBJ2-1,TGTGCCAGCAGCCCGGGGACTAGCGGGGATAGCTCCTACAATGAGCAGTTCTTC,CASSPGTSGDSSYNEQFF
TRBD2,TRBV4-3,NA,TRBJ2-2,TGCGCCAGTAGGAACCTAGCGGCCCCGAACACCGGGGAGCTGTTTTTT,CASRNLAAPNTGELFF
TRBD1,TRBV28,NA,TRBJ1-2,TGTGCCAGCAGTCCAGGACAGGGCGACTATGGCTACACCTTC,CASSPGQGDYGYTF
NA,TRBV6-1,few,TRBJ1-3,TGTGCCAGCAGTGAACAGGGGACGAGATACACCATATATTTT,CASSEQGTRYTIYF
TRBD2,TRBV6-1,NA,TRBJ2-3,TGTGCCAGCAGCGGACTAGCGGGGCTCACAGATACGCAGTATTTT,CASSGLAGLTDTQYF
TRBD2,TRBV7-9,NA,TRBJ2-1,TGTGCCAGCAGCACAAATTCGGGGGGGGCCTACAATGAGCAGTTCTTC,CASSTNSGGAYNEQFF
NA,TRBV9,NA,TRBJ2-1,TGTGCCAGCAGCGTATTAGGCGGGAACGTCTACAATGAGCAGTTCTTC,CASSVLGGNVYNEQFF
NA,TRBV23-1,once,TRBJ1-1,TGCGCCAGCAGTCAAAAAAATATCGGGAACACTGAAGCTTTCTTT,CASSQKNIGNTEAFF
NA,TRBV6-6,NA,TRBJ2-7,TGTGCCAGCAGGCCGACGGAGGGGAGCTCCTACGAGCAGTACTTC,CASRPTEGSSYEQYF
NA,TRBV30,NA,TRBJ1-2,TGTGCCTGGACCCCGGGCGGGGGAGGCTACACCTTC,CAWTPGGGGYTF
TRBD2,TRBV6-5,NA,TRBJ2-7,TGTGCCAGCAGTTACAGCGGGAGGGCCTCGGACGAGCAGTACTTC,CASSYSGRASDEQYF
TRBD2,TRBV5-1,NA,TRBJ2-3,TGCGCCAGCAGCTTGGGTACTAGCGGGAAGACAGATACGCAGTATTTT,CASSLGTSGKTDTQYF
TRBD2,TRBV7-2,once,TRBJ2-7,TGTGCCAGCAGCTTAGTTCTCGGGACTAGCGGTTTCTTCGAGCAGTACTTC,CASSLVLGTSGFFEQYF
TRBD2,TRBV14,NA,TRBJ2-1,TGTGCCAGCAGCCAAGGTACTAGCGGGAGAACAAACAATGAGCAGTTCTTC,CASSQGTSGRTNNEQFF
NA,TRBV7-3,NA,TRBJ2-2,TGTGCCAGCAGCTTAGCGGGGGCCTTCACCGGGGAGCTGTTTTTT,CASSLAGAFTGELFF
NA,TRBV19,NA,TRBJ1-5,TGTGCCAGTAGTCCAAGAGGCAATCAGCCCCAGCATTTT,CASSPRGNQPQHF
TRBD2,TRBV9,NA,TRBJ2-1,TGTGCCAGCAGCGCTAGCGGGTCCTACAATGAGCAGTTCTTC,CASSASGSYNEQFF